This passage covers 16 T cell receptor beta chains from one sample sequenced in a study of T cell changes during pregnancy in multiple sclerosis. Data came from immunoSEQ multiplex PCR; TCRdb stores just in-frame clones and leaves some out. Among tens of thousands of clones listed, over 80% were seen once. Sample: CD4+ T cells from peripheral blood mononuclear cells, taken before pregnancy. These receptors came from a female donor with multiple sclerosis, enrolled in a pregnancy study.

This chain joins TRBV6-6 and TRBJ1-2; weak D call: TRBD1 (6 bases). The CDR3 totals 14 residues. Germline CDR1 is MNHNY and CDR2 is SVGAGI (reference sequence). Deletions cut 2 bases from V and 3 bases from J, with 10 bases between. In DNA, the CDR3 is TGTGCCAGCAGTTACGGGGGGGCCGACTATGGCTACACCTTC. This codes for CASSYGGADYGYTF.

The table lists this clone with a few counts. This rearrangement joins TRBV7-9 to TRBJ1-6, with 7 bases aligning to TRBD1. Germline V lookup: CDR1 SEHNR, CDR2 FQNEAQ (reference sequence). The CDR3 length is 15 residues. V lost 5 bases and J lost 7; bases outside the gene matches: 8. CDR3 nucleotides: TGTGCCAGCAGCCCGGGCCCGGGACAGAATTCACCCCTCCACTTT. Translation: CASSPGPGQNSPLHF.

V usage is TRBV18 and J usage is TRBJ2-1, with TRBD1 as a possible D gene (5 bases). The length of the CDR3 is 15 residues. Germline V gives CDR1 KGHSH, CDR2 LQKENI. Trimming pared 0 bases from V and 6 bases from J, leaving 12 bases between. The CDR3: CASSPPQGLVNEQFF. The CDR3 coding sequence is TGTGCCAGCTCACCACCGCAGGGTTTGGTCAATGAGCAGTTCTTC.

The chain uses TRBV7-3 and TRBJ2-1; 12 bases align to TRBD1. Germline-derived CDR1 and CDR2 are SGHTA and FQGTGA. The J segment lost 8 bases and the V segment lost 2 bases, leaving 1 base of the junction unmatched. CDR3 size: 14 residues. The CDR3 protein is CASSLGDRGHEQFF. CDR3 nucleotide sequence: TGTGCCAGCAGCTTAGGGGACAGGGGGCATGAGCAGTTCTTC.

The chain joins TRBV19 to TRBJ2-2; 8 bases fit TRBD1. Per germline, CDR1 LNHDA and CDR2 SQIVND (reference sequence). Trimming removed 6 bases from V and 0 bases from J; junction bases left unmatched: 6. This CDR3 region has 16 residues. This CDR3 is CASRLWGQANTGELFF. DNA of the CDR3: TGTGCCAGTAGATTGTGGGGACAGGCGAACACCGGGGAGCTGTTTTTT.

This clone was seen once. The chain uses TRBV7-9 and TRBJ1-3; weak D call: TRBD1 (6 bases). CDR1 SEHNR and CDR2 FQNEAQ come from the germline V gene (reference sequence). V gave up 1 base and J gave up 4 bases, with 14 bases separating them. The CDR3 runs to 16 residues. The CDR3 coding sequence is TGTGCCAGCAGCTTAGATCAGGGGCTCGGGGGAAACACCATATATTTT. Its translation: CASSLDQGLGGNTIYF. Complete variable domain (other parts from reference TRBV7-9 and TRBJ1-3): DTGVSQNPRHKITKRGQNVTFRCDPISEHNRLYWYRQTLGQGPEFLTYFQNEAQLEKSRLLSDRFSAERPKGSFSTLEIQRTEQGDSAMYLCASSLDQGLGGNTIYFGEGSWLTVV.

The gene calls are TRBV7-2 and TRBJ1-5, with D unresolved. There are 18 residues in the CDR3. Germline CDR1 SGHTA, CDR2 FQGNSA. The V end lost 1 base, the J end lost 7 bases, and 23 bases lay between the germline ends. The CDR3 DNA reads TGTGCCAGCAGCTTAGGCACAATTGGCGCAGCCACAGCCCAGCCCCAGCATTTT. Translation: CASSLGTIGAATAQPQHF.

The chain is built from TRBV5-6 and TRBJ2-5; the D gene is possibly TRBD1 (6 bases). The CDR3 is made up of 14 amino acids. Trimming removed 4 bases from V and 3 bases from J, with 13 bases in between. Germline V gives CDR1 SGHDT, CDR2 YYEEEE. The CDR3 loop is CASSGYRDKETQYF. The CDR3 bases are TGTGCCAGCAGCGGGTACCGGGACAAAGAGACCCAGTACTTC.

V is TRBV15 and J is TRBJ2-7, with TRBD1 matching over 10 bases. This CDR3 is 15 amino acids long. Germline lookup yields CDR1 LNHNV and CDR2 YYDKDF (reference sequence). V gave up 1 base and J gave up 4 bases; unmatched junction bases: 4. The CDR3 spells CATSRAGTGAYEQYF. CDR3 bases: TGTGCCACCAGCAGAGCCGGGACAGGGGCTTACGAGCAGTACTTC.

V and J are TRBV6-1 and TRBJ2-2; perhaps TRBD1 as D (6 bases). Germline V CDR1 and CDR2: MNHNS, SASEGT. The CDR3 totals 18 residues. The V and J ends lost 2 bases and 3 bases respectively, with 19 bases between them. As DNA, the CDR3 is TGTGCCAGCAGTGAAAGGGGCAGGGGTAGTAGGGACACCGGGGAGCTGTTTTTT. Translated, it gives CASSERGRGSRDTGELFF.

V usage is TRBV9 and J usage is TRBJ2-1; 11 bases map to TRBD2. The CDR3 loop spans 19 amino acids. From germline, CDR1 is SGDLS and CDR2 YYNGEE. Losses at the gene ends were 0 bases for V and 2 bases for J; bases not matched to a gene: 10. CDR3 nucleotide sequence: TGTGCCAGCAGCGTAGCCTTTAGCGGGGGGGCCGGCGCCTACAATGAGCAGTTCTTC. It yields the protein CASSVAFSGGAGAYNEQFF.

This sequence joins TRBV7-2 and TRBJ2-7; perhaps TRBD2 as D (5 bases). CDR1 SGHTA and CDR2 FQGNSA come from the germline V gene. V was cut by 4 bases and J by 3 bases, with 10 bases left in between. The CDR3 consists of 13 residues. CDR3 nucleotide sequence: TGTGCCAGCAGCTCAGTACTAGGCTACGAGCAGTACTTC. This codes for CASSSVLGYEQYF.

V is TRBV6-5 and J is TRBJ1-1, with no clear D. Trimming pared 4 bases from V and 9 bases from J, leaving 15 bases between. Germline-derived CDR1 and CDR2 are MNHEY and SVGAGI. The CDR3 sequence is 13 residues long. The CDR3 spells CASSLRPGGKAFF. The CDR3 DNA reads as TGTGCCAGCAGTTTACGGCCGGGAGGTAAAGCTTTCTTT.

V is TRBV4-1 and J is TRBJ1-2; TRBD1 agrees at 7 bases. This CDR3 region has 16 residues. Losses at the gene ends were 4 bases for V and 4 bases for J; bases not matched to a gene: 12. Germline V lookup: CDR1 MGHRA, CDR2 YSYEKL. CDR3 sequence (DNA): TGCGCCAGCAGCCTCCACAGGGGTGTAGGGGTCTATGGCTACACCTTC. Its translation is CASSLHRGVGVYGYTF.

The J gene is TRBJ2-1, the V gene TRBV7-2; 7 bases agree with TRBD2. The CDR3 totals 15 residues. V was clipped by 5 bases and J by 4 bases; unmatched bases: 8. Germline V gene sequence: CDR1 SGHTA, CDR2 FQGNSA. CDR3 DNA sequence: TGTGCCAGCAGCGGTTCCGGGACTACATACAATGAGCAGTTCTTC. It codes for CASSGSGTTYNEQFF.

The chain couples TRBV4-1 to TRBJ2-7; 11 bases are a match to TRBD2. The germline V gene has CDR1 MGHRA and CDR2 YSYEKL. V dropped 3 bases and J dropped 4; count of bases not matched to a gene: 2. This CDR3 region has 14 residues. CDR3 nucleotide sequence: TGCGCCAGCAGCCAGGTAGCGGGAGGGTACGAGCAGTACTTC. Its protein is CASSQVAGGYEQYF.